The 10 T cell receptor beta chains listed next were all sequenced from one sample in a study of shared clonotypes between healthy human individuals. Libraries were prepared by immunoSEQ multiplex PCR; TCRdb keeps only in-frame clonotypes and omits some of them. The profile shows more than 850,000 clones, 70% to 80% of them singletons. Sequenced material: memory CD4+ T cells from PBMCs. The subset is: CD45RA-negative fraction. The receptor set was obtained from a man in his late teens or twenties in good health. Some clones in this sample may be carry-over from other donors' samples.

This clone was recorded only once. The chain recombines TRBV18 with TRBJ2-2; the match to TRBD2 covers 7 bases. Looked up from germline, CDR1 is KGHSH and CDR2 is LQKENI. V lost 11 bases to trimming and J lost 0 bases; unmatched junction nucleotides: 3. This CDR3 comprises 13 residues. CDR3 bases: TGTGCCGGGGGACTATCGAACACCGGGGAGCTGTTTTTT. This sequence encodes CAGGLSNTGELFF.

The chain recombines TRBV11-2 with TRBJ1-2, with D possibly being TRBD1 (5 bases). CDR1 is SGHAT, CDR2 FQNNGV, per germline. V was cut by 5 bases and J by 4 bases, with 23 bases left in between. The CDR3 contains 17 residues. The CDR3 nucleotides read TGTGCCAGCAGCCCTTATAGGGTTATCGGGGGTCGCTATGGCTACACCTTC. Protein product: CASSPYRVIGGRYGYTF. Full variable domain (outside the CDR3, taken from reference TRBV11-2 and TRBJ1-2): EAGVAQSPRYKIIEKRQSVAFWCNPISGHATLYWYQQILGQGPKLLIQFQNNGVVDDSQLPKDRFSAERLKGVDSTLKIQPAKLEDSAVYLCASSPYRVIGGRYGYTFGSGTRLTVV.

The rearrangement joins TRBV9 to TRBJ2-7, with D uncertain. The V and J ends lost 0 bases and 5 bases respectively, with 15 bases between them. This CDR3 spans 15 amino acids. CDR1 and CDR2 from the germline V gene are SGDLS and YYNGEE. The CDR3, as DNA: TGTGCCAGCAGCGTAGGACGGGCCGCCAAGGACGAGCAGTACTTC. Translated: CASSVGRAAKDEQYF.

CDR3 amino acids: CAWSVGGLIETQYF. In DNA form, the CDR3 reads TGTGCCTGGAGTGTTGGGGGGCTGATTGAGACCCAGTACTTC. J is TRBJ2-5 and V is TRBV30, with D possibly called TRBD1 or TRBD2 (6 bases each). The CDR3 length is 14 residues. The germline V gene has CDR1 GTSNPN and CDR2 SVGIG (reference sequence). Trimming stripped 0 bases from V and 5 bases from J, with 13 bases between.

DNA for the CDR3: TGTGCCAGCAGTTCCATGGGGGGCACAGAGACCCAGTACTTC. Its translation is CASSSMGGTETQYF. The rearrangement links TRBV28 to TRBJ2-5; either TRBD1 or TRBD2 may supply D (6 bases each). CDR3 length equals 14 residues. The V gene lost 4 bases and the J gene lost 4 bases, with 13 bases spanning the gap. CDR1 is MDHEN and CDR2 is SYDVKM in the germline V gene. The variable domain in full, with the rest retrieved from reference TRBV28 and TRBJ2-5, is DVKVTQSSRYLVKRTGEKVFLECVQDMDHENMFWYRQDPGLGLRLIYFSYDVKMKEKGDIPEGYSVSREKKERFSLILESASTNQTSMYLCASSSMGGTETQYFGPGTRLLVL.

A remark on this clone: Distinct nucleotide sequences in the sample also encode this CDR3. In DNA, the CDR3 is TGTGCCAGCAGCCCGAACCAAGAGACCCAGTACTTC. This encodes CASSPNQETQYF. The V call is TRBV7-8, the J call TRBJ2-5; D remains unclear. The CDR3 is 12 residues long. Deletions cut 5 bases from V and 0 bases from J, with 4 bases between. Germline V gene sequence: CDR1 SGHVS, CDR2 FQNEAQ.

This clone was found once. The J gene is TRBJ2-2, the V gene TRBV6-6; possibly TRBD1 for D (5 bases). The germline gives CDR1 MNHNY, CDR2 SVGAGI (reference sequence). Trimming removed 10 bases from V and 2 bases from J, with 14 bases in between. The CDR3 contains 14 residues. The CDR3 bases are TGTGCCACCCTTAGACAGTATAACACCGGGGAGCTGTTTTTT. As protein: CATLRQYNTGELFF.

The CDR3 spells CASSQDLRSGGNTEAFF. For the CDR3, the DNA is TGTGCCAGCAGCCAAGATCTAAGGTCGGGGGGGAACACTGAAGCTTTCTTT. This chain joins TRBV4-2 and TRBJ1-1; perhaps TRBD1 as D (5 bases). Trimming cost V 0 bases and J 1 base, with 15 bases left between them. This CDR3 has 17 residues. Germline CDR1 is LGHNA and CDR2 is YNFKEQ.

The chain's CDR3 is CASTLLAGVGNEQFF. CDR3 nucleotides: TGTGCCAGCACCCTTTTAGCGGGAGTGGGGAATGAGCAGTTCTTC. This rearrangement joins TRBV2 to TRBJ2-1, with 9 nucleotides matching TRBD2. Germline values: CDR1 SNHLY, CDR2 FYNNEI. Losses at the gene ends were 7 bases for V and 7 bases for J; bases not matched to a gene: 11. CDR3 length: 15 amino acids.

This rearrangement joins TRBV19 to TRBJ1-5; D is uncertain. CDR3 size: 15 residues. Between the trimmed V and J ends, which lost 3 bases and 4 bases, there was a span of 13 bases. CDR1 and CDR2 from the germline V gene are LNHDA and SQIVND (reference sequence). CDR3 protein: CASSMMRVSNQPQHF. In nucleotides, the CDR3 is TGTGCCAGTAGTATGATGAGGGTTTCGAATCAGCCCCAGCATTTT. Combining the CDR3 with reference TRBV19 and TRBJ1-5 gives the whole variable domain DGGITQSPKYLFRKEGQNVTLSCEQNLNHDAMYWYRQDPGQGLRLIYYSQIVNDFQKGDIAEGYSVSREKKESFPLTVTSAQKNPTAFYLCASSMMRVSNQPQHFGDGTRLSIL.